The present TCR beta chain was sequenced within a study of blood T cell repertoires in COVID-19. Background on the study: Researchers got acute and convalescent COVID-19 samples from the United States, Italy and Spain.

CDR3 length: 14 amino acids. V lost 6 bases and J lost 1; bases outside the gene matches: 3. Germline lookup yields CDR1 MDHEN and CDR2 SYDVKM. Assay used: immunoSEQ multiplex PCR; TCRdb lists only in-frame clones, some missing. Among about 50,000 clones listed, 80% to 90% were seen once. This chain connects TRBV28 to TRBJ1-2, with TRBD1 matching over 9 bases. Specimen: peripheral blood. The receptor comes from a man between 65 and 80 years old with acute or convalescent COVID-19. The CDR3, as DNA: TGTGCCAGCAGGGGGACAGGGCGTAACTATGGCTACACCTTC. Translation gives CASRGTGRNYGYTF.